The 19 T cell receptor beta chains reported below all come from one sample, sequenced in a study of early T cells in non-severe SARS-CoV-2 infection. MiXCR was run by TCRdb on the 5' RACE reads, yielding one entry per CDR3 protein. In the table there are 90,000 to 120,000 distinct CDR3 sequences, about 12% of which are singletons. The sample taken for sequencing was whole blood. The source is an adult who was a healthcare worker with PCR-confirmed SARS-CoV-2 infection or an uninfected control (not recorded which).

There are many counts of this clonotype. This chain joins TRBV21-1 and TRBJ2-5; the D call TRBD2 from the table was never checked on the DNA. TRBV21-1 corresponds to a pseudogene. This CDR3 is built from 15 residues. The CDR3 bases are TGTGCCAGCAGCAAAGAGGGGGGAGGGCAAGAGACCCAGTACTTC. Encoded protein: CASSKEGGGQETQYF.

In nucleotides, the CDR3 is TGTGCCAGCAGCGCCTCAGGGTCCACTAATGAAAAACTGTTTTTT. This translates into CASSASGSTNEKLFF. The J gene is TRBJ1-4, the V gene TRBV9; tentatively, D is TRBD1 (5 bases). Germline-derived CDR1 and CDR2 are SGDLS and YYNGEE. V lost 3 bases and J lost 2, with 11 bases in between. The CDR3 has 15 residues.

In this sample, this clonotype turned up a few times. The J gene is TRBJ2-7, the V gene TRBV29-1; either TRBD1 or TRBD2 may fit D (5 bases each). The CDR3 sequence is 12 residues long. Germline CDR1 reads SQVTM; CDR2 reads ANQGSEA. Trimming took 7 bases from V and 3 from J, leaving 13 bases between them. The DNA for the CDR3 is TGCAGCGGTGGGACGGCGATCTACGAGCAGTACTTC. This gives the protein CSGGTAIYEQYF.

This clonotype was detected once. This chain connects TRBV29-1 to TRBJ1-3, with D uncertain. Germline V CDR1 and CDR2: SQVTM, ANQGSEA. The V end lost 7 bases, the J end lost 0 bases, and 13 bases lay between the germline ends. This CDR3 contains 14 residues. The CDR3 reads CSEYRPYSGNTIYF. CDR3 nucleotide sequence: TGCAGCGAATACAGACCCTACTCTGGAAACACCATATATTTT.

The chain is built from TRBV7-6 and TRBJ1-6; D unresolved. This CDR3 contains 16 residues. With 1 base removed from V and 6 bases from J, the gap between germline ends came to 13 bases. From germline, CDR1 is SGHVS and CDR2 FNYEAQ. The CDR3 region has the DNA TGTGCCAGCAGCTTAGACGGGAGACTCACTAATTCACCCCTCCACTTT. Translation gives CASSLDGRLTNSPLHF.

This clonotype was recorded a few times. This CDR3 reads CASRETGGRGNIQYF. The CDR3 coding sequence is TGTGCCAGCAGAGAAACAGGGGGTCGGGGAAACATTCAGTACTTC. The chain employs TRBV6-5 and TRBJ2-4; 8 bases match TRBD1. V gave up 6 bases and J gave up 6 bases; unmatched junction bases: 10. CDR1 and CDR2 from the germline V gene are MNHEY and SVGAGI. This CDR3 region has 15 residues.

This sequence joins TRBV20-1 and TRBJ2-1; D remains ambiguous. Germline CDR1 and CDR2: DFQATT and SNEGSKA (reference sequence). The CDR3 is 15 residues long. V was cut by 0 bases and J by 1 base, with 10 bases left in between. CDR3 loop: CSARDTVGSYNEQFF. The DNA for the CDR3 is TGCAGTGCTAGAGATACGGTGGGGTCCTACAATGAGCAGTTCTTC.

This clonotype appeared many times. The chain recombines TRBV30 with TRBJ2-3; D unresolved. Germline V gene sequence: CDR1 GTSNPN, CDR2 SVGIG (reference sequence). This CDR3 has 13 amino acids. V shed 1 base and J shed 0 bases, with 5 bases lying between them. The CDR3 protein is CAWSGSSTDTQYF. As DNA, the CDR3 is TGTGCCTGGAGTGGGAGCAGCACAGATACGCAGTATTTT.

The rearrangement uses TRBV29-1 and TRBJ2-1; perhaps TRBD1 as D (5 bases). Germline CDR1 SQVTM, CDR2 ANQGSEA. V gave up 7 bases and J gave up 7 bases, with 11 bases separating them. The CDR3 runs 11 residues. CDR3 DNA sequence: TGCAGCGCATACAGGTATAATGAGCAGTTCTTC. Translating gives CSAYRYNEQFF.

The rearrangement joins TRBV29-1 to TRBJ1-3; 7 bases are a match to TRBD1. The CDR3 loop spans 16 amino acids. Germline CDR1 is SQVTM and CDR2 is ANQGSEA. V shed 6 bases, J shed 0 bases, and the junction held 11 bases outside the gene matches. DNA for the CDR3: TGCAGCGTCCAGGACAGGTTCTTTGGCTCTGGAAACACCATATATTTT. This codes for CSVQDRFFGSGNTIYF.

The rearrangement links TRBV6-2 or TRBV6-3 to TRBJ1-1; no clear D gene. The V end lost 5 bases, the J end lost 4 bases, and 11 bases lay between the germline ends. CDR3 length equals 13 residues. CDR1 MNHEY and CDR2 SVGEGT come from the germline V gene. The CDR3 spells CASSQRQRTEAFF. Written as DNA, the CDR3 is TGTGCCAGCAGTCAACGTCAGCGCACTGAAGCTTTCTTT.

This clonotype was counted at least ten times. This is likely a read error, given that the CDR3 carries no conserved phenylalanine or tryptophan at its end. The DNA is left out, because the CDR3 cannot be placed on it with certainty; the CDR3 is given as TCRdb lists it. The V and J genes are TRBV6-5 and TRBJ2-7; the table's D call, TRBD2, was not checked against the DNA. Germline V gene lookup returns CDR1 MNHEY and CDR2 SVGAGI. A total of 13 residues make up the CDR3, ends included. The CDR3 here is CASSLLGLAEFTY.

This clonotype appeared a few times. The V and J genes are TRBV9 and TRBJ2-3; 7 nucleotides align to TRBD2. Germline-derived CDR1 and CDR2 are SGDLS and YYNGEE. After removal of 0 bases from V and 4 bases from J, the junction contained 2 bases not matched to a gene. CDR3 length equals 14 residues. The CDR3 region is CASSVGGGSDTQYF. CDR3 sequence (DNA): TGTGCCAGCAGCGTAGGGGGAGGGTCAGATACGCAGTATTTT.

The chain is built from TRBV3-1 and TRBJ1-2; D ambiguous. V lost 0 bases, J lost 4 bases, and 9 bases lay in between. This CDR3 region has 14 residues. Germline CDR1 LGHDT, CDR2 YNNKEL (reference sequence). CDR3 coding DNA: TGTGCCAGCAGCCAAGACATGGGTGGCTATGGCTACACCTTC. Amino acid sequence: CASSQDMGGYGYTF. Complete variable domain (other parts from reference TRBV3-1 and TRBJ1-2): DTAVSQTPKYLVTQMGNDKSIKCEQNLGHDTMYWYKQDSKKFLKIMFSYNNKELIINETVPNRFSPKSPDKAHLNLHINSLELGDSAVYFCASSQDMGGYGYTFGSGTRLTVV.

This clonotype was observed at least ten times. J is TRBJ1-4 and V is TRBV30; D is perhaps TRBD1 (6 bases). This CDR3 has 15 amino acids. Trimming removed 0 bases at V and 4 bases at J, with 12 bases between. Germline lookup yields CDR1 GTSNPN and CDR2 SVGIG (reference sequence). The CDR3 sequence: CAWSVWTGHNEKLFF. CDR3 bases: TGTGCCTGGAGTGTCTGGACGGGACATAATGAAAAACTGTTTTTT.

This clonotype was counted between two and nine times. This chain connects TRBV12-3 or TRBV12-4 to TRBJ1-2; D is unclear. The CDR3 is 14 residues long. V lost 6 bases and J lost 6, with 17 bases in between. DNA of the CDR3: TGTGCCAGCAGCGATTCGCAGGCTCCCAATGGCTACACCTTC. Encoded protein: CASSDSQAPNGYTF.

This clonotype was seen a handful of times. This sequence joins TRBV10-3 and TRBJ2-6, with no clear D. The CDR3 runs 14 residues. Germline lookup yields CDR1 ENHRY and CDR2 SYGVKD. V was cut by 3 bases and J by 4 bases, with 7 bases left in between. CDR3 sequence: CAISDNPGANVLTF. The CDR3 DNA follows: TGTGCCATCAGTGACAATCCCGGGGCCAACGTCCTGACTTTC.

This clonotype was counted a few times. J is TRBJ2-3 and V is TRBV24-1; 10 nucleotides match TRBD2. The CDR3 consists of 17 residues. The J segment lost 2 bases and the V segment lost 4 bases, leaving 8 bases of the junction unmatched. Germline values: CDR1 KGHDR, CDR2 SFDVKD. The CDR3: CATSEAGGPRNTDTQYF. The CDR3 DNA reads as TGTGCCACCAGTGAAGCGGGAGGGCCCAGGAACACAGATACGCAGTATTTT.

The chain couples TRBV12-3 or TRBV12-4 to TRBJ2-5; 8 positions match TRBD2. This CDR3 is 13 amino acids long. With 6 bases clipped from V and 4 bases from J, the junction kept 4 bases outside the gene matches. The CDR3 region has the DNA TGTGCCAGCAGCCGCGGGGGGCTAGAGACCCAGTACTTC. This codes for CASSRGGLETQYF.